Below, one TCR beta chain is given with its context. Which antigen it targets is not known. No per-base quality is available; no much larger clone lies one base away. The CDR3 regions of human TCRbeta chains were subjected to immunosequencing. The authors processed their data as follows. Repertoire TCRs were matched against a reference library of SARS-CoV-2-specific TCRs generated with the MIRA antigen-specificity platform. Breadth was defined as the fraction of unique TCRs that were SARS-CoV-2-associated, and depth was defined as the fraction of total T cells that were SARS-CoV-2-associated. Using the MIRA data, each spike-specific TCR was mapped to the spike region that the TCR reacts to and placed in a CD4 or CD8 class. Log10-transformed breadth and depth values were compared by one-way ANOVA with Sidak's multiple comparisons tests. As stored in TCRdb, this immuneACCESS dataset retains in-frame rearrangements with V and J assigned. A fraction of the clones does not appear; measured against another copy, unresolved V genes explain less than half of the discrepancy, and the remainder lacks a known reason. For V, J and clone size, that table is used; D and trimming come from the DNA. The sample has around 130,000 clones on record, roughly 90% of them singletons. 0.85% to 1.3% of the sample is in the top ten clones.

The CDR3 holds 16 amino acids from the cysteine to the phenylalanine. The entry retains the CDR3 DNA only, 48 bases that are in frame from base 1. V is trimmed back by 2 bases and J by 0 bases, and the junction contains 6 bases that no gene match accounts for. From a lookup of the germline V gene, CDR1 and CDR2 are SGDLS and YYNGEE. This sample is part of a study of T cell responses to AZD1222 COVID-19 vaccine (TCRdb year 2021). For context, the study as a whole: TCR sequencing covered some 240 trial participants: 200 to 210 given two doses of AZD1222 and 26 given two doses of MenACWY control vaccine. Trial participants were enrolled by age into subgroups of 18-55, 56-69 and 70-plus years, and roughly 160, 29 and 62 TCR-sequenced participants, respectively, were included in these subgroups.

The research as a whole found: Conclusions about previously exposed vaccinees were limited because only 5 or 6 AZD1222 recipients were SARS-CoV-2 seropositive at baseline. Participants were mostly white British, with more females than males. The authors suggested clonal diversity may have been underestimated. Spike-specific TCR breadth and depth rose significantly after two AZD1222 doses compared with day 0 and with MenACWY recipients. Because no day 14 peak-response samples were available, repertoires were characterized only after the peak T cell response. In the small 56-69-year group, the increase in depth fell short of significance, most likely because of low power. The vaccine-associated CD4 TCRs covered the entire spike protein, and the dominant responses fell in regions 160-218 and 743-854. Reportedly, almost half of the unique spike-specific TCRs recognized epitopes lying outside the regions that are mutated in the B.1.351 and B.1.1.7 variants.

Taken with the paper, the label for time point translates to: about 28 days (+/-7) after the second vaccine dose. Because spike-specific TCR depth and breadth did not differ between the two schedules, AZD1222 recipients who got a second dose at roughly 4 weeks were pooled with those who got a second dose at roughly 12 weeks. Samples from vaccinated people were obtained from the UK trials COV001 and COV002, which included a single-blind randomized controlled phase 2/3 trial of AZD1222 (ChAdOx1 nCoV-19) in healthy adults. Trial participant PBMC samples were collected at day 0 and day 28 after the second dose for TCRbeta chain sequencing.

The rearrangement combines TRBV9 with TRBJ2-3, and 7 bases in between align with TRBD1. Source: peripheral blood, taken 28 days after the second AZD1222 dose. This receptor was taken from an adult who received the AZD1222 COVID-19 vaccine. The CDR3 loop reads CASSVRQGLSTDTQYF. The DNA is TGTGCCAGCAGCGTTAGACAGGGCCTTAGCACAGATACGCAGTATTTT.